This T cell receptor (beta chain) was found in a study of CXCR3-negative and CXCR3-positive naive CD8 T cells. The CDR3 is made up of 15 amino acids. Germline lookup yields CDR1 SGHVS and CDR2 FQNEAQ. Findings and limits, study-wide: TRB CDR3 properties were used to infer TCR strength, and surface CD5 was comparable between naive subsets.

Each TRB cDNA library was prepared by 5' RACE (with UMI labels). TCRdb re-called the 5' RACE reads and gives one entry per CDR3 protein, without DNA. The sample data list more than 45,000 distinct CDR3 sequences. Details on this clonotype: Its specificity is not known.

The receptor comes from a human donor in good health. Some clones in this sample may be carry-over from other donors' samples. J is TRBJ2-5 and V is TRBV7-8; with no DNA, the TCRdb D assignment of TRBD2 cannot be verified. The sample was naive CXCR3- CD8+ T cells from blood. The subset is: CD45RO-CCR7+CD27+CD95- naive CD8+ T cells lacking CXCR3 (TNR3-). The CDR3 loop is CASSLVGSGKETQYF.